These T cell receptor beta chains were read from a single sample in a study of shared T cell receptors in the human thymus. The data were produced by immunoSEQ multiplex PCR, yet TCRdb's version contains in-frame clones alone and is incomplete. The sample shows under 700,000 clones, approximately 80% of them seen only once. Another study also made use of these data, one on human thymus T cells.

Sequenced: thymocytes. Receptor source: a boy in the first two years of life with a congenital heart defect. Both conserved end residues are part of each CDR3. Each record gives: J gene, V gene, D gene, clone size, CDR3 protein, CDR3 DNA. D genes are given only for firm matches. Not all rows give a size; the values are once, few, many and, for expanded clones, a class.

J: TRBJ1-2; V: TRBV4-2; D: .; size: .; CDR3: CASSQDGRGYGYTF; DNA: TGTGCCAGCAGCCAAGATGGCCGGGGATACGGCTACACCTTC
J: TRBJ1-2; V: TRBV11-2; D: .; size: .; CDR3: CASSLVRLASDYGYTF; DNA: TGTGCCAGCAGCTTAGTCAGGCTAGCGAGTGACTATGGCTACACCTTC
J: TRBJ2-7; V: TRBV6-5; D: TRBD1; size: .; CDR3: CASSYSDWTGAYEQYF; DNA: TGTGCCAGCAGTTACTCGGACTGGACAGGTGCCTACGAGCAGTACTTC
J: TRBJ2-4; V: TRBV10-1; D: .; size: .; CDR3: CASSGRQDGAKNIQYF; DNA: TGCGCCAGCAGTGGTAGACAGGATGGAGCCAAAAACATTCAGTACTTC
J: TRBJ2-7; V: TRBV7-8; D: TRBD2; size: once; CDR3: CASSLLESSGAYEQYF; DNA: TGTGCCAGCAGCCTCCTAGAGTCTAGCGGGGCCTACGAGCAGTACTTC
J: TRBJ2-3; V: TRBV10-1; D: .; size: .; CDR3: CASSGLKDTQYF; DNA: TGCGCCAGCAGTGGACTTAAAGATACGCAGTATTTT
J: TRBJ1-5; V: TRBV29-1; D: .; size: .; CDR3: CSVGESNQPQHF; DNA: TGCAGCGTTGGCGAGTCCAATCAGCCCCAGCATTTT
J: TRBJ1-2; V: TRBV5-4; D: .; size: .; CDR3: CASSGGERGYTF; DNA: TGTGCCAGCAGCGGGGGGGAGCGGGGCTACACCTTC
J: TRBJ2-1; V: TRBV4-2; D: TRBD1; size: few; CDR3: CASSPWGQGADEQFF; DNA: TGTGCCAGCAGCCCATGGGGACAGGGGGCTGATGAGCAGTTCTTC
J: TRBJ1-3; V: TRBV5-6; D: TRBD1; size: .; CDR3: CASSLISRTGSSGNTIYF; DNA: TGTGCCAGCAGCTTGATTTCGAGGACAGGGAGCTCTGGAAACACCATATATTTT
J: TRBJ2-7; V: TRBV28; D: TRBD2; size: .; CDR3: CASINTGREGLSGEQYF; DNA: TGTGCCAGTATTAACACAGGGCGGGAGGGGTTATCGGGAGAGCAGTACTTC
J: TRBJ1-2; V: TRBV4-3; D: .; size: .; CDR3: CASSQDAGAGVWYGYTF; DNA: TGCGCCAGCAGCCAGGACGCCGGAGCAGGGGTGTGGTATGGCTACACCTTC
J: TRBJ1-4; V: TRBV7-8; D: TRBD1; size: .; CDR3: CASRPGQGGWGGKLFF; DNA: TGTGCCAGCAGACCCGGACAGGGAGGCTGGGGTGGGAAACTGTTTTTT
J: TRBJ2-3; V: TRBV7-6; D: .; size: .; CDR3: CASSLSPGEGITDTQYF; DNA: TGTGCCAGCAGCTTATCTCCAGGGGAGGGGATCACAGATACGCAGTATTTT
J: TRBJ2-7; V: TRBV6-1; D: .; size: few; CDR3: CASSEEVGGSSGGPPYEQYF; DNA: TGTGCCAGCAGTGAAGAGGTCGGGGGAAGTAGCGGAGGCCCCCCCTACGAGCAGTACTTC
J: TRBJ2-1; V: TRBV18; D: .; size: .; CDR3: CASSFRSSYNEQFF; DNA: TGTGCCAGCTCATTTAGGAGCTCCTACAATGAGCAGTTCTTC
J: TRBJ2-2; V: TRBV4-3; D: .; size: .; CDR3: CASSQDRQTGELFF; DNA: TGCGCCAGCAGCCAAGATCGTCAGACCGGGGAGCTGTTTTTT
J: TRBJ2-7; V: TRBV7-3; D: TRBD1; size: few; CDR3: CASSPTDRGPYEQYF; DNA: TGTGCCAGCAGCCCTACGGACAGGGGCCCCTACGAGCAGTACTTC
J: TRBJ1-3; V: TRBV27; D: .; size: .; CDR3: CASSLGNGGSGNTIYF; DNA: TGTGCCAGCAGTTTAGGCAATGGCGGCTCTGGAAACACCATATATTTT
J: TRBJ1-2; V: TRBV4-2; D: .; size: .; CDR3: CASSRAGGYTF; DNA: TGTGCCAGCAGCCGGGCGGGTGGCTACACCTTC
J: TRBJ2-2; V: TRBV27; D: TRBD1; size: few; CDR3: CASSSTQGAGELFF; DNA: TGTGCCAGCAGTTCCACCCAGGGGGCCGGGGAGCTGTTTTTT
J: TRBJ1-3; V: TRBV14; D: TRBD1; size: .; CDR3: CASTPGTGRFSGNTIYF; DNA: TGTGCCAGCACCCCCGGGACAGGGAGATTCTCTGGAAACACCATATATTTT